Listed below are T cell receptor beta chains from one sample, sequenced in a study of T-cell memory formation after mild COVID-19. TCRdb reprocessed the 5' RACE reads via MiXCR and lists one record per CDR3 protein. The data hold some 440,000 distinct CDR3 sequences, with approximately 23% observed a single time. Sequencing was carried out using PBMCs or a T cell subset sorted from them (not recorded which). Every receptor here comes from an adult woman who had mild COVID-19 (a few samples of this study predate the infection). Cell type and time point are not known. The CDR3 runs from the conserved cysteine through the conserved F or W. D genes are given only for firm matches. Rows give clone size only sometimes, using once, few, many, or a class for an expanded clone.

clone_size: -; j_call: TRBJ1-2; d_call: -; v_call: TRBV5-1; cdr3_nt: TGCGCCAGCAGCAGTCAGGGTGGGCCCGTTGGAACCTTC; cdr3_aa: CASSSQGGPVGTF
clone_size: -; j_call: TRBJ2-3; d_call: -; v_call: TRBV12-3/TRBV12-4; cdr3_nt: TGTGCCAGCAGTCTCCTCCTAGCTCATACGCAGTATTTT; cdr3_aa: CASSLLLAHTQYF
clone_size: -; j_call: TRBJ2-1; d_call: TRBD2; v_call: TRBV4-2; cdr3_nt: TGTGCCAGCAGCCAAGTCGGGACTAGCCCCCAGGCTGAGCAGTTCTTC; cdr3_aa: CASSQVGTSPQAEQFF
clone_size: -; j_call: TRBJ2-7; d_call: -; v_call: TRBV5-5; cdr3_nt: TGTGCCAGCAGCTTGGAGGCCTCAGTTGCCTACGAGCAGTACTTC; cdr3_aa: CASSLEASVAYEQYF
clone_size: few; j_call: TRBJ2-2; d_call: -; v_call: TRBV19; cdr3_nt: TGTGCCAGTAGTATCTATGGAACGAACACCGGGGAGCTGTTTTTT; cdr3_aa: CASSIYGTNTGELFF
clone_size: -; j_call: TRBJ1-5; d_call: -; v_call: TRBV20-1; cdr3_nt: TGCAGTGCTAGGGGATATCAGGGGTATAGCAATCAGCCCCAGCATTTT; cdr3_aa: CSARGYQGYSNQPQHF
clone_size: -; j_call: TRBJ2-6; d_call: -; v_call: TRBV20-1; cdr3_nt: TGCAGTGCCCCCCGGCCAGGCTACTCTTCTGGGGCCAACGTCCTGACTTTC; cdr3_aa: CSAPRPGYSSGANVLTF
clone_size: -; j_call: TRBJ2-2; d_call: TRBD2; v_call: TRBV4-3; cdr3_nt: TGCGCCAGCAGACCCGACTGGGGGGGGACCGGGGAGCTGTTTTTT; cdr3_aa: CASRPDWGGTGELFF
clone_size: few; j_call: TRBJ2-5; d_call: -; v_call: TRBV7-2; cdr3_nt: TGTGCCAGCAGCTCAGGGGGGATCCCAAACCAAGAGACCCAGTACTTC; cdr3_aa: CASSSGGIPNQETQYF
clone_size: -; j_call: TRBJ2-1; d_call: TRBD1; v_call: TRBV7-2; cdr3_nt: TGTGCCAGCAGCACGGGTGACAGGGCCTTGGCCCATGAGCAGTTCTTC; cdr3_aa: CASSTGDRALAHEQFF
clone_size: -; j_call: TRBJ2-1; d_call: TRBD1; v_call: TRBV5-1; cdr3_nt: TGCGCCAGCAGCTTGGCCGGGACAGACTACAATGAGCAGTTCTTC; cdr3_aa: CASSLAGTDYNEQFF
clone_size: few; j_call: TRBJ2-1; d_call: TRBD2; v_call: TRBV20-1; cdr3_nt: TGCAGTCTGACTAGCGGGAGTTCCATCTCCTACAATGAGCAGTTCTTC; cdr3_aa: CSLTSGSSISYNEQFF
clone_size: -; j_call: TRBJ2-5; d_call: TRBD1; v_call: TRBV7-6; cdr3_nt: TGTGCCAGCAGCCACCCGGGGGGACAGGGTTTGGAGACCCAGTACTTC; cdr3_aa: CASSHPGGQGLETQYF
clone_size: few; j_call: TRBJ2-1; d_call: TRBD2; v_call: TRBV9; cdr3_nt: TGTGCCAGCAGCGTGTCTAGCGGGGGGGTGTATGAGCAGTTCTTC; cdr3_aa: CASSVSSGGVYEQFF
clone_size: few; j_call: TRBJ2-5; d_call: -; v_call: TRBV7-3; cdr3_nt: TGTGCCAGCAGCTCAGGGCGGGGTTCGGAGACCCAGTACTTC; cdr3_aa: CASSSGRGSETQYF
clone_size: few; j_call: TRBJ2-1; d_call: -; v_call: TRBV29-1; cdr3_nt: TGCAGCGTTGAGACGCTTCCCTACAATGAGCAGTTCTTC; cdr3_aa: CSVETLPYNEQFF
clone_size: -; j_call: TRBJ2-2; d_call: TRBD1; v_call: TRBV24-1; cdr3_nt: TGTGCCACCAGTGAAGACAGGGGTTTCGACACCGGGGAGCTGTTTTTT; cdr3_aa: CATSEDRGFDTGELFF
clone_size: -; j_call: TRBJ2-1; d_call: TRBD2; v_call: TRBV12-5; cdr3_nt: TGTGCTAGTGGTTTGGTACTACTCACTAGCGGGGAGATAAGTAATGAGCAGTTCTTC; cdr3_aa: CASGLVLLTSGEISNEQFF
clone_size: -; j_call: TRBJ2-3; d_call: -; v_call: TRBV5-1; cdr3_nt: TGCGCCAGCAGCGGCGACAGGTTTGTTAGAGATACGCAGTATTTT; cdr3_aa: CASSGDRFVRDTQYF
clone_size: few; j_call: TRBJ1-2; d_call: -; v_call: TRBV19; cdr3_nt: TGTGCCAGTAGTCTAACTGACACCTTTAACTATGGCTACACCTTC; cdr3_aa: CASSLTDTFNYGYTF
clone_size: few; j_call: TRBJ2-1; d_call: TRBD1; v_call: TRBV5-1; cdr3_nt: TGCGCCAGCAGCTACTGGACAGGGCTAAACAATGAGCAGTTCTTC; cdr3_aa: CASSYWTGLNNEQFF
clone_size: -; j_call: TRBJ2-5; d_call: TRBD1; v_call: TRBV7-8; cdr3_nt: TGTGCCAGCAGCTCCTCCCCCAGGGGGCCGGAGACCCAGTACTTC; cdr3_aa: CASSSSPRGPETQYF
clone_size: -; j_call: TRBJ1-5; d_call: TRBD1; v_call: TRBV6-1; cdr3_nt: TGTGCCAGCAAGAACCCGGGACAGGGCGTCCAGCCCCAGCATTTT; cdr3_aa: CASKNPGQGVQPQHF
clone_size: -; j_call: TRBJ2-1; d_call: -; v_call: TRBV5-1; cdr3_nt: TGCGCCAGCAGCCAGTTGGTAGACAGGAGGTTCGGCAATGAGCAGTTCTTC; cdr3_aa: CASSQLVDRRFGNEQFF
clone_size: few; j_call: TRBJ1-2; d_call: -; v_call: TRBV19; cdr3_nt: TGTGCCAGTAGTGCGGGGATGTCATCAAGTGGCTACACCTTC; cdr3_aa: CASSAGMSSSGYTF
clone_size: -; j_call: TRBJ2-5; d_call: TRBD2; v_call: TRBV6-5; cdr3_nt: TGTGCCAGCGGTAAAGGGACTAGCGGGGGCCCTAGGGGGACCCAGTACTTC; cdr3_aa: CASGKGTSGGPRGTQYF
clone_size: -; j_call: TRBJ2-7; d_call: -; v_call: TRBV20-1; cdr3_nt: TGCAGTGCTAGATCGAGGCCCTACGAGCAGTACTTC; cdr3_aa: CSARSRPYEQYF
clone_size: few; j_call: TRBJ2-7; d_call: TRBD1; v_call: TRBV7-2; cdr3_nt: TGTGCCAGCAGCTACACCGGGACAGGGGTGAGGGAGCAGTACTTC; cdr3_aa: CASSYTGTGVREQYF
clone_size: -; j_call: TRBJ2-2; d_call: -; v_call: TRBV6-2/TRBV6-3; cdr3_nt: TGTGCCAGCAGGCTGTCGAACACCGGGGAGCTGTTTTTT; cdr3_aa: CASRLSNTGELFF
clone_size: -; j_call: TRBJ2-5; d_call: -; v_call: TRBV6-5; cdr3_nt: TGTGCCAGCAGCCCAGGGGTGGGGACCCAGTACTTC; cdr3_aa: CASSPGVGTQYF
clone_size: -; j_call: TRBJ1-1; d_call: -; v_call: TRBV9; cdr3_nt: TGTGCCAGCAGCGTAGGGGGGCCCGGCACTGAAGCTTTCTTT; cdr3_aa: CASSVGGPGTEAFF
clone_size: -; j_call: TRBJ1-1; d_call: -; v_call: TRBV12-3/TRBV12-4; cdr3_nt: TGTGCCAGCAGTTTACGGTCCAGGCGCGGCACTGAAGCTTTCTTT; cdr3_aa: CASSLRSRRGTEAFF
clone_size: -; j_call: TRBJ2-1; d_call: -; v_call: TRBV7-6; cdr3_nt: TGTGCCAGCAGCTTAGCAGGGTTCGATGAGCAGTTCTTC; cdr3_aa: CASSLAGFDEQFF
clone_size: few; j_call: TRBJ2-5; d_call: -; v_call: TRBV6-2/TRBV6-3; cdr3_nt: TGTGCCAGCAGTTACGACAGCCAAGAGACCCAGTACTTC; cdr3_aa: CASSYDSQETQYF
clone_size: -; j_call: TRBJ2-7; d_call: TRBD1; v_call: TRBV4-1; cdr3_nt: TGCGCCAGCAGCCCCCCCTTAGACAGGGGGAGAACCTACGAGCAGTACTTC; cdr3_aa: CASSPPLDRGRTYEQYF
clone_size: few; j_call: TRBJ2-2; d_call: TRBD2; v_call: TRBV6-5; cdr3_nt: TGTGCCAGCAGACGTCGGACTAGCGGGAGTAGTACCGGGGAGCTGTTTTTT; cdr3_aa: CASRRRTSGSSTGELFF
clone_size: -; j_call: TRBJ2-5; d_call: -; v_call: TRBV7-9; cdr3_nt: TGTGCCAGCAAAGACGGTGAAGAGACCCAGTACTTC; cdr3_aa: CASKDGEETQYF
clone_size: -; j_call: TRBJ2-7; d_call: -; v_call: TRBV27; cdr3_nt: TGTGCCAGCAGTAACAGGGGGGGCTACGAGCAGTACTTC; cdr3_aa: CASSNRGGYEQYF
clone_size: once; j_call: TRBJ1-3; d_call: -; v_call: TRBV29-1; cdr3_nt: TGCAGCGTTGCGCCTAGCTCTGGAAACACCATATATTTT; cdr3_aa: CSVAPSSGNTIYF
clone_size: -; j_call: TRBJ2-1; d_call: TRBD2; v_call: TRBV12-3/TRBV12-4; cdr3_nt: TGTGCCAGCAGTTCCACCGGACTAGCGGGCGCCTCCTACAATGAGCAGTTCTTC; cdr3_aa: CASSSTGLAGASYNEQFF